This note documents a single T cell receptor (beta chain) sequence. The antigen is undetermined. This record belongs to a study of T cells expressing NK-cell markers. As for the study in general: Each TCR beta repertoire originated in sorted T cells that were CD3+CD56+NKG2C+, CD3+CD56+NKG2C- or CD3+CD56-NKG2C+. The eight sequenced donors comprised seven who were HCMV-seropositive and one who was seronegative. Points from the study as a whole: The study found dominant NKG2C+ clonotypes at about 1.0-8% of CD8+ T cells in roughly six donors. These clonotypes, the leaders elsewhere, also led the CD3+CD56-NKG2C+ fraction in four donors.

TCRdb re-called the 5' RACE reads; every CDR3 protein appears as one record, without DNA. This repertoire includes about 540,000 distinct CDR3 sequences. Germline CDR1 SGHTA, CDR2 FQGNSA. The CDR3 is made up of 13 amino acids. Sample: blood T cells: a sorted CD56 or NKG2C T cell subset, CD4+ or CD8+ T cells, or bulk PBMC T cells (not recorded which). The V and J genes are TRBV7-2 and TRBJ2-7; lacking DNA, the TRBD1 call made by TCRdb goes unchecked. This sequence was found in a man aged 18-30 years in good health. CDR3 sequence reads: CASSLYGGPEQYF.